This record covers a single T cell receptor beta chain. No antigen is known for it. Random-hexamer reverse transcription was applied to about 0.5 to 1 ug RNA. TCRdb recomputed calls from the immunoSEQ multiplex PCR reads with MiXCR, one row per CDR3 protein. The table has about 150,000 distinct CDR3 sequences, 85% to 95% seen once. The data belong to a study of CD8 T cells in Susac syndrome. Notes on the study in general: The study's TCR sequencing and HLA analysis covered a relatively small number of individuals, and the study acknowledged this.

High-throughput TCR beta sequencing covered peripheral CD8+ and CD4+ T cells. The CDR3 sequence is 15 residues long. The ends lost 4 bases at V and 5 bases at J; junction bases unmatched: 4. In germline, CDR1 is SNHLY, CDR2 FYNNEI. The chain combines TRBV2 with TRBJ1-5, with 11 bases aligning to TRBD1. The TCR comes from a human donor with Susac syndrome. The sequencing input was CD4+ T cells from PBMCs. Here the CDR3 reads CASSAGQGDYQPQHF. The CDR3 DNA reads as TGTGCCAGCAGTGCGGGACAGGGGGACTATCAGCCCCAGCATTTT.